The entry below describes one TCR beta chain. This sample includes further DNA sequences coding for the same CDR3. This entry is derived from a study of blood T cell repertoires in COVID-19. V lost 1 base to trimming and J lost 8 bases, with 5 bases between them. This CDR3 comprises 11 residues. Germline CDR1 reads SEHNR; CDR2 reads FQNEAQ (reference sequence). This table comes from immunoSEQ multiplex PCR, and its TCRdb copy is limited to in-frame clones, with some not included. The data hold about 200,000 clones, with nearly 90% observed a single time. The V gene is TRBV7-9, the J gene TRBJ1-2, with D hard to call. This receptor was identified in a man between 60 and 70 years old with active or convalescent COVID-19. Specimen: peripheral blood. As DNA, the CDR3 is TGTGCCAGCAGCTTAGGTAGAGGCTACACCTTC. Its translation is CASSLGRGYTF.